The next 9 T cell receptor beta chains were all read from a single sample in a study of patients and donors after allogeneic stem cell transplantation. A single record per CDR3 protein comes from TCRdb applying MiXCR to the RT-PCR reads. This table holds some 880,000 distinct CDR3 sequences, about a sixth found once. Sequencing was done on a sample of blood, either unsorted or a sorted T cell fraction (not recorded which). The receptors here all came from a human donor who was either an allogeneic HSCT recipient or a stem cell or donor lymphocyte infusion donor (not recorded which). It is not recorded whose cells these are; they may come from a transplant donor.

CDR3 sequence reads: CASSEGNALYEQYF. In nucleotides, the CDR3 is TGTGCCAGCAGTGAGGGTAATGCCTTGTACGAGCAGTACTTC. This rearrangement joins TRBV6-1 to TRBJ2-7; no reliable D call. Germline V gene data show CDR1 as MNHNS and CDR2 as SASEGT. The CDR3 is 14 residues long. Trimming stripped 3 bases from V and 4 bases from J, with 13 bases between.

The chain combines TRBV9 with TRBJ2-1, with TRBD2 identical over 10 bases. J was trimmed by 4 bases and V by 0 bases; bases with no gene match: 4. CDR1 is SGDLS, CDR2 YYNGEE, per germline. This CDR3 has 16 residues. CDR3 loop: CASSVESGRGYNEQFF. In DNA, the CDR3 is TGTGCCAGCAGCGTAGAAAGCGGGAGGGGATACAATGAGCAGTTCTTC.

In its sample, this clonotype was seen many times. The chain combines TRBV12-3 or TRBV12-4 with TRBJ2-7, with D maybe TRBD1 (6 bases). There are 14 residues in the CDR3. Trimming took off 4 bases at V and 5 bases at J, with 15 bases between the two ends. The CDR3 protein is CASSSTGFPNEQYF. CDR3 coding DNA: TGTGCCAGCAGTTCAACAGGGTTCCCCAACGAGCAGTACTTC.

This clonotype has only a few counts. The chain carries TRBV15 and TRBJ1-1; the match to TRBD1 covers 8 bases. V was pared by 4 bases and J by 5 bases, with 9 bases of the junction left unmatched. The CDR3 consists of 15 residues. Germline CDR1 reads LNHNV; CDR2 reads YYDKDF (reference sequence). CDR3 nucleotide sequence: TGTGCCACCAGCAAAGAGGGGACAGGAGTAACTGAAGCTTTCTTT. Translating it yields CATSKEGTGVTEAFF.

V and J are TRBV29-1 and TRBJ1-1; D might be TRBD1 (6 bases). Per the germline V gene, CDR1 is SQVTM and CDR2 is ANQGSEA. The V and J ends lost 7 bases and 6 bases respectively, with 18 bases between them. The CDR3 covers 13 residues. CDR3 coding DNA: TGCAGCGGAGATGGTCCGGGGGCCCCTGAAGCTTTCTTT. Residues: CSGDGPGAPEAFF. The complete variable domain, with remaining parts taken from reference TRBV29-1 and TRBJ1-1, reads SAVISQKPSRDICQRGTSLTIQCQVDSQVTMMFWYRQQPGQSLTLIATANQGSEATYESGFVIDKFPISRPNLTFSTLTVSNMSPEDSSIYLCSGDGPGAPEAFFGQGTRLTVV.

This rearrangement joins TRBV24-1 to TRBJ1-2; maybe TRBD1 (5 bases). The germline V and J ends were trimmed by 7 bases and 10 bases, with 12 bases remaining between them. The germline V gene has CDR1 KGHDR and CDR2 SFDVKD. The CDR3 covers 11 residues. DNA for the CDR3: TGTGCCACCAGCCAGACTGGACACTACACCTTC. This codes for CATSQTGHYTF.

This clonotype was seen many times. The CDR3 sequence is CASSQVLSPYEQYF. CDR3 nucleotide sequence: TGTGCCAGCAGCCAAGTCCTGAGTCCCTACGAGCAGTACTTC. This rearrangement joins TRBV3-1 to TRBJ2-7; D is ambiguous. Trimming stripped 1 base from V and 2 bases from J, with 9 bases between. The CDR3 runs 14 residues. Germline V gene lookup returns CDR1 LGHDT and CDR2 YNNKEL (reference sequence).

This clonotype was seen only a few times. This chain connects TRBV27 to TRBJ1-2, with a weak D call TRBD1 (6 bases). Trimming removed 3 bases from V and 7 bases from J, with 15 bases in between. The CDR3 has 14 residues. The germline V gene encodes CDR1 MNHEY and CDR2 SMNVEV (reference sequence). CDR3 in amino acids: CASSLAGGALGYTF. The CDR3, as DNA: TGTGCCAGCAGTTTGGCGGGGGGGGCACTTGGCTACACCTTC.

The table lists this clonotype with many counts. CDR3 DNA sequence: TGTGCCACCAGTGATCCGGGACAGAGATCCTACAATGAGCAGTTCTTC. Amino acids: CATSDPGQRSYNEQFF. The chain is built from TRBV24-1 and TRBJ2-1; 7 bases line up with TRBD1. The germline V gene encodes CDR1 KGHDR and CDR2 SFDVKD. The CDR3 runs to 16 residues. V dropped 3 bases and J dropped 1; count of bases not matched to a gene: 5.